The clone carrying this TCR beta chain has ten or more counts. The data originate from a study of lung T cells in sarcoidosis with Löfgren's syndrome. TCRdb fed the reads into MiXCR, producing one record per CDR3 protein. The sample includes some 19,000 distinct CDR3 sequences, 20% to 25% seen only once; the top ten take roughly 0.7%. Material: CD4+ T cells from bronchoalveolar lavage. The sequence was obtained from a human donor with sarcoidosis (Löfgren's syndrome or another form), or a control subject (not recorded which).

The CDR3 nucleotides are TGCGCCAGCAGCCAGGGATCAGGGGACAGGGGCACAGATACGCAGTATTTT. This sequence encodes CASSQGSGDRGTDTQYF. The rearrangement uses TRBV4-3 and TRBJ2-3; 9 bases are a match to TRBD1. The trim removed 3 bases at V and 1 base at J, leaving 8 bases unmatched. Germline CDR1 reads LGHNA; CDR2 reads YSLEER. The CDR3 extends over 17 amino acids.